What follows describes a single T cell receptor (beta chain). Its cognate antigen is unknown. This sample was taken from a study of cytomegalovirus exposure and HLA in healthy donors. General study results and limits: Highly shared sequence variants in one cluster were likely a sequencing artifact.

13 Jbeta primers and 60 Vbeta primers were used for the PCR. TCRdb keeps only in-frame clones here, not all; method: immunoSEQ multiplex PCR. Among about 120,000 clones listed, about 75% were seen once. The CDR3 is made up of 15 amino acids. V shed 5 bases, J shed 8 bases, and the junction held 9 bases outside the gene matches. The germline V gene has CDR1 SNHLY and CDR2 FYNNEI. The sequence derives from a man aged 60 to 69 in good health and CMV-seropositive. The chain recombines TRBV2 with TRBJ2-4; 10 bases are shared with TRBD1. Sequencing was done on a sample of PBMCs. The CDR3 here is CASSSWGQGTDIQYF. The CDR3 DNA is TGTGCCAGCAGTTCGTGGGGACAGGGGACGGACATTCAGTACTTC.